Sequencing of this TCR beta chain was carried out in a study of blood T cell repertoires in COVID-19 (dated by TCRdb to about 2020). Describing the broader study: The collaborator samples originated in the United States, Italy and Spain and spanned the acute and convalescent phases of COVID-19. Samples came from the ongoing ImmuneRACE study (first 160 participants) plus 1,254 subjects from 6 global collaborators. HLA class I and class II types, where available, came from metadata supplied by the sample provider rather than from assay-based typing. A de-identified subject ID, COVID-19 status, age in years and sex were almost always included in the sample metadata. A freely available public database, intended as a resource for researchers studying the immune response to SARS-CoV-2, is where the repertoires were released. The dataset comprised deeply sampled blood TCRbeta repertoires from subjects exposed to, actively infected with, or recovered from COVID-19. The prospective study material was composed of cDNA or gDNA derived from T cells, B-cell-depleted T cells, or PBMCs. Here is what the overall study found, with its caveats: The quantity of clinical and demographic metadata differed by source and by participant and was supplied without curation.

The immunoSEQ Assay, a bias-controlled multiplex PCR, was used to amplify TCRbeta CDR3 regions from genomic DNA. The original methods were these. Within the assay, amplification of reference gene primers was used to estimate how many nucleated cells each sample contained. Sequence reads were collapsed and filtered to measure the absolute abundance of every unique TCRbeta CDR3 rearrangement. For each sample, productive Simpson clonality was calculated as the square root of Simpson's diversity index over productive rearrangements. In TCRdb, the immuneACCESS table is reduced to in-frame sequences with V and J assigned. These tables do not hold every clone; where another copy was compared, an unresolved V gene accounts for under half, and the others remain unexplained. V, J and clone size are taken as reported in that table, and D and trimming were inferred from the DNA itself. The sample table lists 280,000 or so clones, 85% of them with a count of one. Of the sample, about 2.5% falls within the top ten clones.

With regard to this clone: Its antigen has not been determined. Base qualities are not recorded, but no much larger clone differs from it by a single base.

Participants in the prospective study were enrolled through a virtual design, were aged about 18 to 100 years, and lived in under 25 United States geographic areas. Cohort assignment in the prospective study relied on participant-reported clinical history from a screening survey and a study questionnaire. Recovered participants in ImmuneRACE Cohort 3 were defined as having two consecutive negative NP/OP PCR tests, clearance from a healthcare professional, or resolution of symptoms. Each participant in the prospective study had whole blood, serum and a nasopharyngeal or oropharyngeal swab collected by mobile phlebotomists. Additional blood draws and questionnaires over an approximately 2-month period could optionally be provided by prospective study participants. Prospective study blood samples were shipped either frozen or at room temperature before DNA extraction. This clonotype was sampled from a woman aged 45-60 years who had recovered from COVID-19. Sequencing was carried out using PBMCs or T cells enriched from blood (not recorded which).

The DNA reads TGCAGCGTTGTAGGAGCGGGAGTTCACAATGAGCAGTTCTTC. This codes for CSVVGAGVHNEQFF. This receptor chain uses TRBV29-1 and TRBJ2-1, with 8 central nucleotides matching TRBD2. Trimming removed 4 bases from V and 5 bases from J; the gene matches leave 7 bases unexplained. CDR1 SQVTM and CDR2 ANQGSEA were looked up in the germline V gene. The cysteine opens and the phenylalanine closes a CDR3 of 14 amino acids. Here the CDR3 DNA is all that survives: 42 bases in frame from base 1.